Below, 27 T cell receptor beta chains from the same sample are listed, as sequenced in a study of cytomegalovirus exposure and HLA in healthy donors. With 60 Vbeta and 13 Jbeta primers, the PCR was carried out. Clones were sequenced by immunoSEQ multiplex PCR, and TCRdb holds only the in-frame ones, with some missing. Here the sample spans approximately 100,000 clones, 60% to 80% being singletons. Sequencing used PBMCs. The receptors derive from a female donor in good health and CMV-seronegative.

The sample holds a few counts of this clone. The chain uses TRBV27 and TRBJ1-1, with a possible D match to TRBD1 (5 bases). V was pared by 3 bases and J by 3 bases, with 8 bases between. Looked up from germline, CDR1 is MNHEY and CDR2 is SMNVEV (reference sequence). The CDR3 is 13 amino acids. The DNA for the CDR3 is TGTGCCAGCAGTTTGACAGACGACACTGAAGCTTTCTTT. It is translated as CASSLTDDTEAFF.

This clone was seen a handful of times. This chain joins TRBV11-2 and TRBJ2-7, with 9 bases lining up with TRBD2. V was clipped by 3 bases and J by 2 bases; unmatched bases: 5. CDR1 and CDR2 from the germline V gene are SGHAT and FQNNGV. The CDR3 length is 15 residues. The CDR3 sequence is CASSFSSGAAYEQYF. CDR3 nucleotides: TGTGCCAGCAGCTTCTCTAGCGGGGCTGCCTACGAGCAGTACTTC. The complete variable domain, with remaining parts taken from reference TRBV11-2 and TRBJ2-7, reads EAGVAQSPRYKIIEKRQSVAFWCNPISGHATLYWYQQILGQGPKLLIQFQNNGVVDDSQLPKDRFSAERLKGVDSTLKIQPAKLEDSAVYLCASSFSSGAAYEQYFGPGTRLTVT.

V is TRBV7-2 and J is TRBJ1-2, with TRBD1 matching over 9 bases. V shed 0 bases and J 2 bases; nucleotides not matched to a gene: 1. The CDR3 has 15 residues. Germline loops: CDR1 SGHTA, CDR2 FQGNSA. Written as DNA, the CDR3 is TGTGCCAGCAGCTTAGCGGGGACAGGGAACTATGGCTACACCTTC. It specifies CASSLAGTGNYGYTF.

This rearrangement joins TRBV6-5 to TRBJ2-5; 7 nucleotides agree with TRBD2. CDR3 length: 12 residues. V gave up 9 bases and J gave up 4 bases; unmatched junction bases: 5. From germline, CDR1 is MNHEY and CDR2 SVGAGI. The CDR3 DNA sequence: TGTGCCAGTGCGGGAGCGGGAGAGACCCAGTACTTC. Protein: CASAGAGETQYF.

This clone was detected only once. The CDR3 is CASSGAGKTGKFF. Written as DNA, the CDR3 is TGTGCCAGCAGCGGGGCTGGGAAGACAGGAAAGTTTTTT. The chain joins TRBV2 to TRBJ1-4; possibly TRBD1 for D (6 bases). V lost 6 bases and J 16 bases, leaving 21 bases between the germline ends. Per the germline V gene, CDR1 is SNHLY and CDR2 is FYNNEI. This CDR3 is built from 13 residues.

The J gene is TRBJ2-7, the V gene TRBV7-9, with 12 bases matching TRBD1. Trimming at V came to 5 bases and at J to 3 bases, leaving 8 bases not matched to a gene. The germline CDR1 and CDR2 sequences are SEHNR and FQNEAQ (reference sequence). This CDR3 comprises 16 residues. CDR3 nucleotides: TGTGCCAGCAGCGAGGCCGGGACAGGGGGCTTCTACGAGCAGTACTTC. It encodes CASSEAGTGGFYEQYF.

The rearrangement links TRBV5-1 to TRBJ1-1; D is unresolved. CDR1 and CDR2 from the germline V gene are SGHRS and YFSETQ. There are 15 residues in the CDR3. The V gene lost 1 base and the J gene lost 0 bases, with 10 bases spanning the gap. In DNA, the CDR3 is TGCGCCAGCAGCTTGTATACAGCAATGAACACTGAAGCTTTCTTT. Amino acid sequence: CASSLYTAMNTEAFF.

The chain couples TRBV6-5 to TRBJ1-2; a possible D gene is TRBD1 (5 bases). In germline, CDR1 is MNHEY, CDR2 SVGAGI. Trimming removed 4 bases from V and 1 base from J, with 10 bases in between. The CDR3 extends over 14 amino acids. Here the CDR3 DNA reads TGTGCCAGCAGTTCAGACAGACTTAACTATGGCTACACCTTC. Its translation is CASSSDRLNYGYTF.

The chain combines TRBV10-1 with TRBJ2-1; possible D gene TRBD2, 5 bases. Germline CDR1 reads WNHNN; CDR2 reads SYGVQD (reference sequence). The ends were cut back, 5 bases at V and 4 bases at J, with 18 bases in the middle. The CDR3 is made up of 16 amino acids. The CDR3 here is CASSREGRVSYNEQFF. CDR3 coding DNA: TGCGCCAGCAGTCGAGAGGGTAGGGTTTCGTACAATGAGCAGTTCTTC.

This clone has only a few counts. The V and J genes are TRBV4-3 and TRBJ1-2; possibly TRBD1 for D (5 bases). Germline CDR1 is LGHNA and CDR2 is YSLEER. The CDR3 runs 15 residues. The V end was cut by 0 bases, the J end by 3 bases, with 11 bases between. CDR3: CASSQDPQGYYGYTF. The CDR3 bases are TGCGCCAGCAGCCAAGATCCGCAGGGCTACTATGGCTACACCTTC.

The chain links TRBV9 to TRBJ1-2, with TRBD1 matching over 9 bases. This CDR3 region has 15 residues. V gave up 4 bases and J gave up 6 bases; unmatched junction bases: 10. Germline V CDR1 and CDR2: SGDLS, YYNGEE. The CDR3 nucleotides read TGTGCCAGCAGCATGAGGGACAGGGATGTCGATGGCTACACCTTC. This encodes CASSMRDRDVDGYTF.

The V call is TRBV27, the J call TRBJ2-7; 7 bases are shared with TRBD2. CDR1 and CDR2 (germline): MNHEY, SMNVEV (reference sequence). CDR3 size: 14 residues. V lost 5 bases, J lost 8 bases, and 12 bases stayed unmatched. The CDR3 DNA reads as TGTGCCAGCAGTCCCGAGACGGGAGGTCGTAAGCAGTACTTC. This encodes CASSPETGGRKQYF.

This clone appeared once. This chain joins TRBV10-1 and TRBJ2-1, with 9 bases fitting TRBD1. Germline lookup yields CDR1 WNHNN and CDR2 SYGVQD (reference sequence). The CDR3 covers 13 residues. V shed 4 bases, J shed 6 bases, and the junction held 1 base outside the gene matches. The CDR3 loop is CASSGTGVNEQFF. The CDR3, as DNA: TGCGCCAGCAGTGGGACAGGGGTCAATGAGCAGTTCTTC.

The V call is TRBV5-1, the J call TRBJ2-5; D ambiguous. Per the germline V gene, CDR1 is SGHRS and CDR2 is YFSETQ. This CDR3 region has 14 residues. The V end lost 4 bases, the J end lost 5 bases, and 15 bases lay between the germline ends. The CDR3 region has the DNA TGCGCCAGCAGCCCCCGGAGCGATGGGGAGACCCAGTACTTC. Encoded protein: CASSPRSDGETQYF.

This chain uses TRBV4-3 with TRBJ2-2, with D uncertain. Germline V lookup: CDR1 LGHNA, CDR2 YSLEER. The CDR3 totals 14 residues. With 4 bases removed from V and 3 bases from J, the gap between germline ends came to 9 bases. CDR3 region: CASSLFRYTGELFF. CDR3 bases: TGCGCCAGCAGCCTCTTTCGGTACACCGGGGAGCTGTTTTTT.

This chain connects TRBV18 to TRBJ2-1; the D gene is possibly TRBD2 (6 bases). V was clipped by 7 bases and J by 5 bases, with 12 bases between them. CDR3 length equals 13 residues. Germline CDR1 reads KGHSH; CDR2 reads LQKENI. In DNA form, the CDR3 reads TGTGCCAGCTTAACTAGCATGGACAATGAGCAGTTCTTC. Translated: CASLTSMDNEQFF.

The chain has TRBV5-1 and TRBJ2-1, with D perhaps TRBD2 (6 bases). V was trimmed by 0 bases and J by 8 bases, leaving 9 bases between them. The CDR3 is 13 residues long. Germline V gene sequence: CDR1 SGHRS, CDR2 YFSETQ. CDR3 DNA sequence: TGCGCCAGCAGCTTGGGGGAGGAGTATGAGCAGTTCTTC. Protein: CASSLGEEYEQFF.

The CDR3 loop is CASSWDRFNYGYTF. The CDR3 DNA reads TGTGCCAGCAGCTGGGACAGATTTAACTATGGCTACACCTTC. The V and J genes are TRBV5-4 and TRBJ1-2, with 7 positions matching TRBD1. CDR3 size: 14 residues. Germline V gene lookup returns CDR1 SGHNT and CDR2 YYREEE (reference sequence). The ends lost 3 bases at V and 1 base at J; junction bases unmatched: 3.

This chain uses TRBV7-9 with TRBJ2-5; 7 bases map to TRBD1. V shed 3 bases and J 11 bases; nucleotides not matched to a gene: 12. This CDR3 contains 14 residues. In germline, CDR1 is SEHNR, CDR2 FQNEAQ (reference sequence). As DNA, the CDR3 is TGTGCCAGCAGCTTTACGGGACAGAAATGGGAGCAGTACTTC. It is translated as CASSFTGQKWEQYF.

V is TRBV6-5 and J is TRBJ2-2, with TRBD1 identical over 10 bases. CDR1 MNHEY and CDR2 SVGAGI come from the germline V gene. The CDR3 totals 14 residues. V lost 11 bases to trimming and J lost 5 bases; unmatched junction nucleotides: 8. DNA for the CDR3: TGTGCCTGTTCCGGGACAGGGGATACCGGGGAGCTGTTTTTT. It is translated as CACSGTGDTGELFF.

Only a few counts were recorded for this clone. CDR3 protein: CASSPTTRQGNGYTF. CDR3 nucleotides: TGTGCCAGCTCACCAACGACAAGACAGGGGAATGGCTACACCTTC. The V gene is TRBV18, the J gene TRBJ1-2, with TRBD1 matching 8 bases. CDR3 length: 15 residues. Germline trimming cut 2 bases from V and 6 bases from J; bases unmatched to any gene: 8. Germline V gene lookup returns CDR1 KGHSH and CDR2 LQKENI.

J is TRBJ1-1 and V is TRBV28, with D perhaps matching TRBD1 (6 bases). The germline gives CDR1 MDHEN, CDR2 SYDVKM. Trimming removed 5 bases at V and 5 bases at J, with 15 bases between. This CDR3 is 14 amino acids long. DNA of the CDR3: TGTGCCAGCAGTCCCCGACAGGCCCGAACTGAAGCTTTCTTT. It is translated as CASSPRQARTEAFF.

The gene calls are TRBV28 and TRBJ2-1, with 13 nucleotides matching TRBD2. V was clipped by 4 bases and J by 3 bases; unmatched bases: 18. CDR3 length: 21 amino acids. Germline loops: CDR1 MDHEN, CDR2 SYDVKM. CDR3 region: CASSSLTRTSGSLINYNEQFF. Here the CDR3 DNA reads TGTGCCAGCAGTTCTCTAACCCGGACTAGCGGGAGTCTTATTAACTACAATGAGCAGTTCTTC.

The chain couples TRBV28 to TRBJ2-5; TRBD1 agrees at 10 bases. Germline lookup yields CDR1 MDHEN and CDR2 SYDVKM. CDR3 length equals 13 residues. Unmatched junction bases numbered 3, after V lost 7 bases and J lost 4 bases. The CDR3 loop is CASTDRGSETQYF. CDR3 nucleotide sequence: TGTGCCAGCACGGACAGGGGGTCAGAGACCCAGTACTTC. Variable domain in full (rest from reference TRBV28 and TRBJ2-5): DVKVTQSSRYLVKRTGEKVFLECVQDMDHENMFWYRQDPGLGLRLIYFSYDVKMKEKGDIPEGYSVSREKKERFSLILESASTNQTSMYLCASTDRGSETQYFGPGTRLLVL.

This chain joins TRBV12-5 and TRBJ1-1; a possible D gene is TRBD1 (5 bases). V was pared by 0 bases and J by 3 bases, with 14 bases between. Germline V gives CDR1 LGHNT, CDR2 FRNRAP. This CDR3 contains 16 residues. The CDR3 sequence is CASGLVLGRGYTEAFF. CDR3 coding DNA: TGTGCTAGTGGTTTGGTACTAGGGAGGGGTTACACTGAAGCTTTCTTT.

The V and J genes are TRBV29-1 and TRBJ2-4; no clear D. Germline V gene data show CDR1 as SQVTM and CDR2 as ANQGSEA. V was pared by 4 bases and J by 3 bases, with 10 bases between. This CDR3 contains 13 residues. CDR3 nucleotide sequence: TGCAGCGTTGTAGGCGGTGACAAAAACATTCAGTACTTC. It encodes CSVVGGDKNIQYF. The full variable domain, its missing parts supplied by reference TRBV29-1 and TRBJ2-4, is SAVISQKPSRDICQRGTSLTIQCQVDSQVTMMFWYRQQPGQSLTLIATANQGSEATYESGFVIDKFPISRPNLTFSTLTVSNMSPEDSSIYLCSVVGGDKNIQYFGAGTRLSVL.

V is TRBV29-1 and J is TRBJ2-3; 10 nucleotides match TRBD1. From germline, CDR1 is SQVTM and CDR2 ANQGSEA. The CDR3 runs 13 residues. V shed 6 bases, J shed 1 base, and the junction held 1 base outside the gene matches. The CDR3 nucleotides are TGCAGCGTAGGGACAGGGGGCACAGATACGCAGTATTTT. Protein: CSVGTGGTDTQYF.